The present T cell receptor beta chain was sequenced within a study of blood T cell repertoires in COVID-19. This CDR3 has 15 amino acids. V dropped 10 bases and J dropped 2; count of bases not matched to a gene: 10. Germline CDR1 ENHRY, CDR2 SYGVKD. Original processing notes: Reference gene primer amplification gave estimated nucleated cell counts. TCRdb's table, derived via immunoSEQ multiplex PCR, lists solely in-frame clones and lacks some. The V and J calls and the clone size are those of that table, but D and trimming were determined from the DNA. The sample carries fewer than 350,000 clones, 89% recorded once.

This chain connects TRBV10-3 to TRBJ1-2; TRBD1 agrees at 10 bases. The origin of this receptor is a woman aged 40 to 50 who had recovered from COVID-19. Material for sequencing was PBMCs or T cells enriched from blood (not recorded which). CDR3 protein: CATLTGTGANYGYTF. The CDR3 nucleotides read TGTGCCACCTTAACCGGGACAGGGGCCAACTATGGCTACACCTTC.